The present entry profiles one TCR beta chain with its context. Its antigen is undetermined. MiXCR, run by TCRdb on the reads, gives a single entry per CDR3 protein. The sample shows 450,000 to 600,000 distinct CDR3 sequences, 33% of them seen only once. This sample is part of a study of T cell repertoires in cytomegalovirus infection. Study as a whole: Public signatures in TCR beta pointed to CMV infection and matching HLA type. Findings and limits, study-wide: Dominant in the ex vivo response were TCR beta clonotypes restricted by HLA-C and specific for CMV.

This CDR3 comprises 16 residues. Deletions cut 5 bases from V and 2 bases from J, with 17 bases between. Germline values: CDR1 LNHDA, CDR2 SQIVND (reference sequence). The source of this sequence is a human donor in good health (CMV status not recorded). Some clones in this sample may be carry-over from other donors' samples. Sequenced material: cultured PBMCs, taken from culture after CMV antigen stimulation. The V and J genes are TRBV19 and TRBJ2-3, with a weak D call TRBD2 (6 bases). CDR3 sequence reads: CASSFLPGTPTDTQYF. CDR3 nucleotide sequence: TGTGCCAGTAGTTTCCTGCCCGGGACTCCCACAGATACGCAGTATTTT.